This is a list of T cell receptor beta chains from one sample in a study of shared clonotypes between healthy human individuals. The table came from immunoSEQ multiplex PCR; TCRdb's copy has only in-frame clones and leaves some out. The sample includes over a million clones, 78% seen only once; the top ten take 0.5% to 0.65%. The material sequenced was memory CD4+ T cells from PBMCs. The source is a man aged 18 to 30 in good health. Some clones in this sample may be carry-over from other donors' samples. The conserved cysteine and the conserved F or W are not part of the CDR3 here. Fields, in order: D gene, J gene, V gene, clone size, CDR3 protein. D genes are given only for firm matches. Expanded clones are given a class, and other clones once, few, many or no size at all.

TRBD1 TRBJ2-6 TRBV5-4 - ASGQGASGANVLT
TRBD1 TRBJ2-1 TRBV7-9 once ASSFLGQGDSGEQF
- TRBJ1-5 TRBV27 - ASSSTTGTQPQH
TRBD1 TRBJ2-3 TRBV10-1 - ASQPGQGMSDTQY
TRBD1 TRBJ2-6 TRBV5-1 - ASSFLTGAGANVLT
- TRBJ1-1 TRBV5-1 - ASSLVYRKNTEAF
TRBD2 TRBJ2-1 TRBV28 - ASSERTSGSYEQF
- TRBJ2-3 TRBV4-1 - ASSQDPTGRTGTQY
- TRBJ1-1 TRBV18 - ASSPRETTEAF
- TRBJ2-5 TRBV6-6 - ASSYAQRNTWETQY
- TRBJ2-1 TRBV6-1 - ASSAQIAGTEQF
- TRBJ2-7 TRBV19 - ASRVQVLSSYEQY
TRBD2 TRBJ2-4 TRBV7-3 - ASSLGQLAGGNIQY
TRBD2 TRBJ2-3 TRBV28 - ASSRGTSGTSDTQY
TRBD1 TRBJ2-2 TRBV5-1 - ASSWDSFTGELF
TRBD2 TRBJ2-3 TRBV5-4 - ASSWGRREEGDTQY
- TRBJ2-4 TRBV9 - ASSVAPYPTNIQY
- TRBJ1-5 TRBV7-8 - ASSLGSRGGQPQH
- TRBJ1-3 TRBV5-1 - ASSFIGGGNTIY
TRBD1 TRBJ1-2 TRBV2 - ASSAGQGGDYGYT
- TRBJ2-1 TRBV28 - ASSLDSRTGNEQF
- TRBJ1-2 TRBV27 - ASSAGGGYGYT
TRBD2 TRBJ2-2 TRBV10-3 - ATARLAGGRGGELF
- TRBJ2-7 TRBV2 - ASSGRDEQY
- TRBJ2-3 TRBV30 - AWSPSRDTQY
TRBD1 TRBJ1-4 TRBV6-5 - ASSYTGQSREKLF
- TRBJ1-2 TRBV7-9 - ASSLGGGYT
TRBD1 TRBJ2-1 TRBV27 once ASSFRDRGFNEQF
TRBD1 TRBJ1-3 TRBV30 - AWSPRGGASGNTIY
TRBD1 TRBJ2-3 TRBV28 many ASSSQGVGTDTQY
- TRBJ2-7 TRBV7-9 - ASSSDSGSPYEQY
- TRBJ2-7 TRBV27 - ASSLEAAPPYEQY
- TRBJ2-5 TRBV6-6 - ASSAGPETQY
TRBD2 TRBJ2-1 TRBV7-6 - ASSLGGGTSGNEQF
TRBD2 TRBJ2-5 TRBV4-2 many ASSQETSGSAETQY
TRBD2 TRBJ2-1 TRBV6-5 - ASTAPGGSFEQF
- TRBJ1-5 TRBV7-9 - ASSPSGINQPQH
- TRBJ2-2 TRBV6-4 - ASRTTTRTRANTGELF
- TRBJ1-3 TRBV7-9 - ASSSTGYGDTIY
- TRBJ2-4 TRBV23-1 - ASSQMKNIQY
- TRBJ2-3 TRBV10-3 - AISDSRKGGTQY
- TRBJ2-1 TRBV7-9 - ASSLKGARETAYNEQF
TRBD1 TRBJ2-2 TRBV5-1 - ASSAQGSASGELF
- TRBJ2-1 TRBV6-5 - ASRLPGSNEQF
- TRBJ2-5 TRBV11-1 - ASSQQGLQETQY
- TRBJ1-5 TRBV7-8 - ASSLGEQPQH
- TRBJ2-2 TRBV2 few ASSAKRANTGELF
- TRBJ2-7 TRBV2 - ATVREYEQY
- TRBJ2-5 TRBV7-2 - ASSLRRTEETQY
- TRBJ1-5 TRBV5-4 many ASSLNRDQPQH
- TRBJ1-5 TRBV19 - ASSLAGSNQPQH
TRBD2 TRBJ2-3 TRBV25-1 - ASSESGGRVQY